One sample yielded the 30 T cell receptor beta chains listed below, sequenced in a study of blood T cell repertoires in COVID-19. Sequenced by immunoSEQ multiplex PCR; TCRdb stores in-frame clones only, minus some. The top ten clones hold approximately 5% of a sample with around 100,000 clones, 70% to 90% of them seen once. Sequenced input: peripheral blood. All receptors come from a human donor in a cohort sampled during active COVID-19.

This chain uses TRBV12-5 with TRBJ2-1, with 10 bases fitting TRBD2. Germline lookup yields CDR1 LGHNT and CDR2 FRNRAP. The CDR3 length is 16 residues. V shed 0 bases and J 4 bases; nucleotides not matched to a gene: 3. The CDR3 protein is CASGLVSGRYYNEQFF. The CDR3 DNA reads TGTGCTAGTGGTTTGGTTAGCGGGAGGTATTACAATGAGCAGTTCTTC.

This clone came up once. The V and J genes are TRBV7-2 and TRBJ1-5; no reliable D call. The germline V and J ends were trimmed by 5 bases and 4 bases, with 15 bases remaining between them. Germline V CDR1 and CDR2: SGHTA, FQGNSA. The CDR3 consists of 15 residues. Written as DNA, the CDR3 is TGTGCCAGCAGCCCCACCGTGGCCCGAAATCAGCCCCAGCATTTT. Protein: CASSPTVARNQPQHF.

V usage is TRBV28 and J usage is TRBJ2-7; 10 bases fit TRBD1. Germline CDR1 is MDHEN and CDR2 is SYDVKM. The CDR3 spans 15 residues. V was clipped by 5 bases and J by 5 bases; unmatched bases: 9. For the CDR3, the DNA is TGTGCCAGCAGTCCTGGACAGGGGGGGTTTCACGAGCAGTACTTC. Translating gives CASSPGQGGFHEQYF.

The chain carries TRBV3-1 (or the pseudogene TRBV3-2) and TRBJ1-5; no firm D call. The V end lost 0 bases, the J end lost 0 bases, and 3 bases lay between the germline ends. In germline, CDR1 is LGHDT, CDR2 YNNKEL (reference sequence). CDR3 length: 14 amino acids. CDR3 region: CASSQDISNQPQHF. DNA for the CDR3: TGTGCCAGCAGCCAAGACATTAGCAATCAGCCCCAGCATTTT.

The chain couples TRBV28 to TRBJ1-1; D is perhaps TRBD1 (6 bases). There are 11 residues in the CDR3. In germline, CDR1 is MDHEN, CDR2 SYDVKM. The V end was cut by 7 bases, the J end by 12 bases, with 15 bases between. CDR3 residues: CASKTQGLPFF. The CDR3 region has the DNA TGTGCCAGCAAAACTCAGGGGCTACCTTTCTTT. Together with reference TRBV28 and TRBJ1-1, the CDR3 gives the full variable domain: DVKVTQSSRYLVKRTGEKVFLECVQDMDHENMFWYRQDPGLGLRLIYFSYDVKMKEKGDIPEGYSVSREKKERFSLILESASTNQTSMYLCASKTQGLPFFGQGTRLTVV.

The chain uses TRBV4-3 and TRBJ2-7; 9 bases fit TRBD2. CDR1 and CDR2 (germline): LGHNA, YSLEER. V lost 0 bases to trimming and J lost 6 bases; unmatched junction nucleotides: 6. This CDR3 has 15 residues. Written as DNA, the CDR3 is TGCGCCAGCAGCCAAGATCGACTAGCGGCGGGCGAGCAGTACTTC. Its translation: CASSQDRLAAGEQYF.

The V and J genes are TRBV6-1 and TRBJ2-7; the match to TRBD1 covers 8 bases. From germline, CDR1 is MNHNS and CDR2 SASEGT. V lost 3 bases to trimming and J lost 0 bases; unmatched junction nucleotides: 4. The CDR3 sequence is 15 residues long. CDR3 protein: CASSEAGTGSYEQYF. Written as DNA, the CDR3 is TGTGCCAGCAGTGAGGCCGGGACAGGCTCCTACGAGCAGTACTTC.

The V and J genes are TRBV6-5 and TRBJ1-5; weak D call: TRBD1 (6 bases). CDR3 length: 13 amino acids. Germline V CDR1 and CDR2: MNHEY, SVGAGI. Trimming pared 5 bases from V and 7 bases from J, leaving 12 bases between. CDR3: CASSTSGEQPQHF. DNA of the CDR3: TGTGCCAGCAGTACATCAGGGGAACAGCCCCAGCATTTT.

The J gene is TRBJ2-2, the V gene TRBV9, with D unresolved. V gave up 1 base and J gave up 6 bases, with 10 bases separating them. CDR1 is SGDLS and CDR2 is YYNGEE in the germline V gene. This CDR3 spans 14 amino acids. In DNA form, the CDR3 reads TGTGCCAGCAGCGTAAATCTAGAAGCCGGGGAGCTGTTTTTT. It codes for CASSVNLEAGELFF.

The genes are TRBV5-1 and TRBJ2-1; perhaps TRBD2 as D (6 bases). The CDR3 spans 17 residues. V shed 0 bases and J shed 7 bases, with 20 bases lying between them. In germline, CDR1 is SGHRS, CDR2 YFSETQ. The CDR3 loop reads CASSLAGSGRDGNEQFF. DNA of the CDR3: TGCGCCAGCAGCTTGGCCGGGAGCGGAAGGGATGGGAATGAGCAGTTCTTC.

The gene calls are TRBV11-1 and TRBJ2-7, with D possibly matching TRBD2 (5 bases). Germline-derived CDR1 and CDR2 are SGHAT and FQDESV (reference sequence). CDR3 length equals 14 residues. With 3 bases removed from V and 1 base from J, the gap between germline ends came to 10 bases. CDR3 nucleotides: TGTGCCAGCAGCTTGATCGGGGAGTCCTACGAGCAGTACTTC. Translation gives CASSLIGESYEQYF.

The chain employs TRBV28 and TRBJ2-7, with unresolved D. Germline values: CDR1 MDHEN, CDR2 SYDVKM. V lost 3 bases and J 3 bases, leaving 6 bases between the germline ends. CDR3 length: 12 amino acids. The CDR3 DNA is TGTGCCAGCAGTTTTATCCGCTACGAGCAGTACTTC. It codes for CASSFIRYEQYF.

The CDR3: CAGAGAGDTQYF. The CDR3 DNA is TGTGCCGGGGCTGGGGCCGGGGATACGCAGTATTTT. This chain connects TRBV28 to TRBJ2-3; TRBD1 might be the D (5 bases). Trimming left V 11 bases short and J 6 bases short, with 15 bases between. The CDR3 spans 12 residues. CDR1 is MDHEN and CDR2 is SYDVKM in the germline V gene.

The DNA of the CDR3 is TGTGCCAGCAGTTACTCGTTTAGCTCCTACAATGAGCAGTTCTTC. Translation gives CASSYSFSSYNEQFF. The rearrangement uses TRBV6-5 and TRBJ2-1; D gene unclear. Germline CDR1 MNHEY, CDR2 SVGAGI. V was pared by 0 bases and J by 0 bases, with 6 bases between. CDR3 size: 15 residues.

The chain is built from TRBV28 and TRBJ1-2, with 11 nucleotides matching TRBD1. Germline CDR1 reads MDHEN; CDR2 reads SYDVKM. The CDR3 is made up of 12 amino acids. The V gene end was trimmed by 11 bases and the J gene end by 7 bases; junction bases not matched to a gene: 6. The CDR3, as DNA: TGTGCCCGGGACAGGGGGATCTGTGGCTACACCTTC. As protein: CARDRGICGYTF.

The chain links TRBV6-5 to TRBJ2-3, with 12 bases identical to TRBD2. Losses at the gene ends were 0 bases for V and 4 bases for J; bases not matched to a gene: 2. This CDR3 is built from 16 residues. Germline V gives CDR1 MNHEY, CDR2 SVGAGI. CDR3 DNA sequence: TGTGCCAGCAGTTACTCGAGACTAGCGGGAGCAGATACGCAGTATTTT. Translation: CASSYSRLAGADTQYF.

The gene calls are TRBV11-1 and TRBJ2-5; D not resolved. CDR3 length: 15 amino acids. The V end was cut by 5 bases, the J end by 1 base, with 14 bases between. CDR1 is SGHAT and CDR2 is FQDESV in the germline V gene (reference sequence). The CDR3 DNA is TGTGCCAGCAGCACCCGACTTAAAGGCCAAGAGACCCAGTACTTC. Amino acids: CASSTRLKGQETQYF.

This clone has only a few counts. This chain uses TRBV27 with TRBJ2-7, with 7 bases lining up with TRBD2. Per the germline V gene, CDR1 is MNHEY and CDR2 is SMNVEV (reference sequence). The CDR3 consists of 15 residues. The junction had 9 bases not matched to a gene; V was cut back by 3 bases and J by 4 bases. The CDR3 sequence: CASSLRLASLYEQYF. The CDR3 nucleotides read TGTGCCAGCAGTTTGAGACTAGCTTCCCTATACGAGCAGTACTTC.

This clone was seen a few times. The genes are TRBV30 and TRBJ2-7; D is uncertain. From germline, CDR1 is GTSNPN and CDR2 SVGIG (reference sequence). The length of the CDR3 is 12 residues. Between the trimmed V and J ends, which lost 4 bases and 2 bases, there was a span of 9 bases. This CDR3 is CAWKVGPYEQYF. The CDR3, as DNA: TGTGCCTGGAAAGTGGGCCCCTACGAGCAGTACTTC. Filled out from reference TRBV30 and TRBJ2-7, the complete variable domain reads SQTIHQWPATLVQPVGSPLSLECTVEGTSNPNLYWYRQAAGRGLQLLFYSVGIGQISSEVPQNLSASRPQDRQFILSSKKLLLSDSGFYLCAWKVGPYEQYFGPGTRLTVT.

The CDR3 nucleotides are TGTGCCAGCAGCTTAGACGGGGACAGGGTTTACATTCAGTACTTC. Translated: CASSLDGDRVYIQYF. The chain carries TRBV7-2 and TRBJ2-4, with TRBD1 identical over 9 bases. The CDR3 contains 15 residues. The J segment lost 8 bases and the V segment lost 1 base, leaving 6 bases of the junction unmatched. Germline V gene data show CDR1 as SGHTA and CDR2 as FQGNSA.

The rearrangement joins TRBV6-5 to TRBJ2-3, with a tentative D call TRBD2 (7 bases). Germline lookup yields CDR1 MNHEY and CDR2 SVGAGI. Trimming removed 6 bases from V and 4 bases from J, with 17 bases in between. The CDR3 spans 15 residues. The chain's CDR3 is CASRKGGSGADTQYF. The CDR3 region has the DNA TGTGCCAGCAGAAAAGGGGGGAGCGGGGCAGATACGCAGTATTTT.

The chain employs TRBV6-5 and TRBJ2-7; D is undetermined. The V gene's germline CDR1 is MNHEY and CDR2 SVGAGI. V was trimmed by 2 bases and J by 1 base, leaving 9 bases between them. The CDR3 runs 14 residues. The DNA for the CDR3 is TGTGCCAGCAGTTACGAATGGAGTTCCTACGAGCAGTACTTC. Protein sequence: CASSYEWSSYEQYF.

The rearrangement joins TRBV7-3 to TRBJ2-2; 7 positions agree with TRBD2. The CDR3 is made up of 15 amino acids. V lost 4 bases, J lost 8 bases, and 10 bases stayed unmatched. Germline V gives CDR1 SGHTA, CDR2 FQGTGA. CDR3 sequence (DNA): TGTGCCAGCAGCTCCAAGACTAGCCCGGTGGGGGAGCTGTTTTTT. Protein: CASSSKTSPVGELFF.

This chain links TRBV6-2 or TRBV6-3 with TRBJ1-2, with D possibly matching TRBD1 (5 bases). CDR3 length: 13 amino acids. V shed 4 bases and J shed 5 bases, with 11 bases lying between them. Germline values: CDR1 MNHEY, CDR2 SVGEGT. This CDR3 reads CASSSRVVYGYTF. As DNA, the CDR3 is TGTGCCAGCAGTTCCAGGGTTGTATATGGCTACACCTTC.

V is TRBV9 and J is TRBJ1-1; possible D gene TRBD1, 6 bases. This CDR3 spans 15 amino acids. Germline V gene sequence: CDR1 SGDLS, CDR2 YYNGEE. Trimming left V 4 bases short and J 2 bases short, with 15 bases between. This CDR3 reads CASSLRTDLNTEAFF. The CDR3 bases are TGTGCCAGCAGCTTAAGGACAGACCTTAACACTGAAGCTTTCTTT.

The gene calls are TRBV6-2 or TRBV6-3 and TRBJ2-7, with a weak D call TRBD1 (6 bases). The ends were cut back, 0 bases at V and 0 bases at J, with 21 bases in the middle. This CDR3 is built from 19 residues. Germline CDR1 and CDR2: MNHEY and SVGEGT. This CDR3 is CASSYSPYTGRPVSYEQYF. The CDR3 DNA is TGTGCCAGCAGTTACTCCCCATATACAGGGCGCCCAGTCTCCTACGAGCAGTACTTC.

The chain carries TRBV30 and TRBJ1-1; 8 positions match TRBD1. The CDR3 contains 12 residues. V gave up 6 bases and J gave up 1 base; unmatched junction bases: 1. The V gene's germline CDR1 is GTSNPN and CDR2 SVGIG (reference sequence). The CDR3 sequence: CACTGGNTEAFF. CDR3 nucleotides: TGTGCCTGTACAGGGGGGAACACTGAAGCTTTCTTT. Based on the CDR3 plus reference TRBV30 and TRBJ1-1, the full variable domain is SQTIHQWPATLVQPVGSPLSLECTVEGTSNPNLYWYRQAAGRGLQLLFYSVGIGQISSEVPQNLSASRPQDRQFILSSKKLLLSDSGFYLCACTGGNTEAFFGQGTRLTVV.

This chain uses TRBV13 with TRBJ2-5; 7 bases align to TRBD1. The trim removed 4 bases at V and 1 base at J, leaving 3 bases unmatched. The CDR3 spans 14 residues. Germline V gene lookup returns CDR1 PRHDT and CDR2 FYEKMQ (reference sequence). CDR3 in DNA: TGTGCCAGCAGCTCGACAGGGCGCCAAGAGACCCAGTACTTC. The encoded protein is CASSSTGRQETQYF.

The CDR3 reads CASSDSGPGSPPDEQFF. The CDR3 DNA follows: TGTGCCAGCAGTGACTCAGGACCCGGGAGTCCCCCCGATGAGCAGTTCTTC. This sequence joins TRBV6-4 and TRBJ2-1; maybe TRBD2 (6 bases). Germline CDR1 and CDR2: MRHNA and SNTAGT. Trimming left V 0 bases short and J 8 bases short, with 20 bases between. The CDR3 is 17 residues long.

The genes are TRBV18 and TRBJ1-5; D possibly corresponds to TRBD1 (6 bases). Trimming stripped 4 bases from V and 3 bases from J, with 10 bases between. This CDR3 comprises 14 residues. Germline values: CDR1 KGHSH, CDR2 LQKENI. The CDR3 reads CASSQQGANQPQHF. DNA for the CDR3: TGTGCCAGCTCACAACAGGGAGCCAATCAGCCCCAGCATTTT.